These 31 T cell receptor beta chains originate from one sample sequenced in a study of identifying expanded T cells in peripheral blood. Here immunoSEQ multiplex PCR was the method, and the copy in TCRdb shows in-frame clones only, minus some. Among 100,000 or so clones listed, 88% were seen once. Sequenced input: blood. All receptors derive from a person aged 18 to 70 in good health.

The rearrangement uses TRBV5-1 and TRBJ2-1; D possibly corresponds to TRBD1 (6 bases). The germline V gene encodes CDR1 SGHRS and CDR2 YFSETQ. V lost 0 bases and J lost 8, with 9 bases in between. There are 13 residues in the CDR3. CDR3 loop: CASSLGTVDEQFF. CDR3 in DNA: TGCGCCAGCAGCTTGGGGACAGTGGATGAGCAGTTCTTC. Full variable domain (missing parts from reference TRBV5-1 and TRBJ2-1): KAGVTQTPRYLIKTRGQQVTLSCSPISGHRSVSWYQQTPGQGLQFLFEYFSETQRNKGNFPGRFSGRQFSNSRSEMNVSTLELGDSALYLCASSLGTVDEQFFGPGTRLTVL.

The chain combines TRBV5-1 with TRBJ2-5; TRBD2 aligns across 13 bases. J was trimmed by 2 bases and V by 4 bases; bases with no gene match: 5. The CDR3 is 16 residues long. The V gene's germline CDR1 is SGHRS and CDR2 YFSETQ. CDR3 protein: CASSMGGLAGQETQYF. CDR3 DNA: TGCGCCAGCAGCATGGGGGGACTAGCGGGGCAAGAGACCCAGTACTTC.

This clone occurred once. The rearrangement joins TRBV7-9 to TRBJ1-2, with TRBD1 matching 9 bases. This CDR3 region has 17 residues. Germline CDR1 reads SEHNR; CDR2 reads FQNEAQ (reference sequence). The ends lost 1 base at V and 4 bases at J; junction bases unmatched: 10. CDR3 residues: CASSLVRTGAGGYGYTF. The CDR3 nucleotides are TGTGCCAGCAGCTTAGTCCGGACAGGGGCGGGTGGCTATGGCTACACCTTC.

This clone has a single count. The J gene is TRBJ1-2, the V gene TRBV9; no clear D. V was pared by 0 bases and J by 10 bases, with 10 bases between. The CDR3 covers 12 residues. The germline V gene has CDR1 SGDLS and CDR2 YYNGEE. CDR3 region: CASSVEGLHYTF. CDR3 DNA: TGTGCCAGCAGCGTAGAAGGATTGCACTACACCTTC. The whole variable domain, remainder taken from reference TRBV9 and TRBJ1-2, is DSGVTQTPKHLITATGQRVTLRCSPRSGDLSVYWYQQSLDQGLQFLIQYYNGEERAKGNILERFSAQQFPDLHSELNLSSLELGDSALYFCASSVEGLHYTFGSGTRLTVV.

The chain uses TRBV10-1 and TRBJ2-3; 7 nucleotides match TRBD1. V gave up 2 bases and J gave up 4 bases; unmatched junction bases: 6. The CDR3 runs 15 residues. From germline, CDR1 is WNHNN and CDR2 SYGVQD (reference sequence). CDR3 DNA sequence: TGCGCCAGCAGTGAGGGGACAGTGCGGCCAGATACGCAGTATTTT. This gives the protein CASSEGTVRPDTQYF.

This clone is classed as medium-sized. The chain uses TRBV4-1 and TRBJ1-1; D remains ambiguous. Germline V CDR1 and CDR2: MGHRA, YSYEKL. The ends were cut back, 2 bases at V and 8 bases at J, with 6 bases in the middle. There are 11 residues in the CDR3. In DNA form, the CDR3 reads TGCGCCAGCAGCCAATCAGAGGAAGCTTTCTTT. This codes for CASSQSEEAFF.

V usage is TRBV11-3 and J usage is TRBJ2-7; D ambiguous. The V gene lost 1 base and the J gene lost 2 bases, with 6 bases spanning the gap. Germline V CDR1 and CDR2: SGHNT, YENEEA. The CDR3 runs 13 residues. CDR3 nucleotide sequence: TGTGCCAGCAGCTTAGGTCAGACCTACGAGCAGTACTTC. This sequence encodes CASSLGQTYEQYF.

The V call is TRBV19, the J call TRBJ2-7; 7 nucleotides match TRBD2. CDR3 size: 16 residues. Germline V gene sequence: CDR1 LNHDA, CDR2 SQIVND (reference sequence). V lost 1 base to trimming and J lost 2 bases; unmatched junction nucleotides: 8. The CDR3 spells CASSIAGTSATYEQYF. DNA of the CDR3: TGTGCCAGTAGTATAGCGGGTACTAGCGCAACCTACGAGCAGTACTTC.

The chain joins TRBV29-1 to TRBJ2-1; TRBD1 agrees at 8 bases. The CDR3 sequence is 12 residues long. The germline V gene has CDR1 SQVTM and CDR2 ANQGSEA. J lost 9 bases, V lost 3 bases, and 4 bases had no gene match. The CDR3 is CSVEDRVGEQFF. The CDR3 DNA reads TGCAGCGTTGAGGACAGGGTCGGTGAGCAGTTCTTC.

This clone was recorded only once. This chain connects TRBV5-8 to TRBJ2-5; 11 bases align to TRBD1. The CDR3 consists of 15 residues. The J segment lost 5 bases and the V segment lost 3 bases, leaving 6 bases of the junction unmatched. Germline CDR1 SGHTS, CDR2 YDEGEE. The CDR3 reads CASSSGQGARETQYF. Written as DNA, the CDR3 is TGTGCCAGCAGCTCAGGACAGGGGGCGAGGGAGACCCAGTACTTC.

The chain joins TRBV9 to TRBJ2-3; 10 bases line up with TRBD2. The length of the CDR3 is 16 residues. Germline CDR1 is SGDLS and CDR2 is YYNGEE. Trimming cost V 1 base and J 5 bases; bases outside gene matches: 7. This CDR3 is CASSVTAGGLEDTQYF. The DNA of the CDR3 is TGTGCCAGCAGCGTAACAGCGGGGGGGCTGGAAGATACGCAGTATTTT.

This clone was detected only once. The rearrangement links TRBV4-2 to TRBJ1-2; D remains ambiguous. The CDR3 is 11 residues long. Trimming pared 0 bases from V and 8 bases from J, leaving 4 bases between. CDR1 is LGHNA and CDR2 is YNFKEQ in the germline V gene. CDR3 sequence (DNA): TGTGCCAGCAGCCAAGAAGGAGGCTACACCTTC. It encodes CASSQEGGYTF.

V is TRBV19 and J is TRBJ1-4, with 8 bases lining up with TRBD1. Per germline, CDR1 LNHDA and CDR2 SQIVND (reference sequence). Germline trimming cut 5 bases from V and 4 bases from J; bases unmatched to any gene: 9. The CDR3 has 16 amino acids. CDR3 sequence (DNA): TGTGCCAGTAGTCGCTCCTGGACAGGGATTAATGAAAAACTGTTTTTT. Amino acid sequence: CASSRSWTGINEKLFF.

The chain links TRBV18 to TRBJ1-6; the match to TRBD1 covers 9 bases. CDR1 is KGHSH, CDR2 LQKENI, per germline. This CDR3 has 15 amino acids. J was trimmed by 7 bases and V by 3 bases; bases with no gene match: 4. The CDR3 bases are TGTGCCAGCTCACCGGGACAGGGAGCAAATTCACCCCTCCACTTT. The encoded protein is CASSPGQGANSPLHF.

This clone was seen just once. The rearrangement links TRBV6-6 to TRBJ1-5; possibly TRBD1 for D (5 bases). The ends were cut back, 5 bases at V and 4 bases at J, with 15 bases in the middle. The CDR3 spans 15 residues. Germline V CDR1 and CDR2: MNHNY, SVGAGI (reference sequence). The CDR3 is CASSAPGKPNQPQHF. The CDR3 DNA reads as TGTGCCAGCAGTGCCCCAGGGAAACCTAATCAGCCCCAGCATTTT.

The chain has TRBV5-6 and TRBJ2-7; D is ambiguous. Germline V gives CDR1 SGHDT, CDR2 YYEEEE. V lost 3 bases and J 0 bases, leaving 4 bases between the germline ends. The CDR3 runs to 12 residues. CDR3 sequence (DNA): TGTGCCAGCAGCTGGGACTCCTACGAGCAGTACTTC. This sequence encodes CASSWDSYEQYF.

The chain links TRBV6-4 to TRBJ2-2; perhaps TRBD1 as D (5 bases). This CDR3 has 16 amino acids. Trimming left V 0 bases short and J 0 bases short, with 8 bases between. Germline CDR1 reads MRHNA; CDR2 reads SNTAGT. CDR3 nucleotide sequence: TGTGCCAGCAGTGACTCGATCAGGGCGAACACCGGGGAGCTGTTTTTT. This codes for CASSDSIRANTGELFF.

The V and J genes are TRBV10-3 and TRBJ2-7, with 9 bases identical to TRBD1. CDR1 is ENHRY and CDR2 is SYGVKD in the germline V gene. The V segment lost 4 bases and the J segment 6 bases; nucleotides outside the gene matches: 7. This CDR3 comprises 14 residues. CDR3 sequence (DNA): TGTGCCATCAGTGCCGGGACAGGGAATTCCGAGCAGTACTTC. It encodes CAISAGTGNSEQYF.

This clone was seen once. The V call is TRBV19, the J call TRBJ2-5, with D perhaps being TRBD1 or TRBD2 (6 bases each). The CDR3 is 13 residues long. CDR1 is LNHDA, CDR2 SQIVND, per germline (reference sequence). Trimming removed 10 bases from V and 2 bases from J, with 14 bases in between. In DNA, the CDR3 is TGTGCCACCGCCTGGGGGGCACAAGAGACCCAGTACTTC. This encodes CATAWGAQETQYF.

The rearrangement links TRBV5-1 to TRBJ1-1, with D perhaps matching TRBD1 (5 bases). Germline assignment: CDR1 SGHRS and CDR2 YFSETQ. V gave up 3 bases and J gave up 2 bases, with 14 bases separating them. CDR3 size: 15 residues. The CDR3 DNA follows: TGCGCCAGCAGCTCCGACCGGGGGGGAAACACTGAAGCTTTCTTT. This codes for CASSSDRGGNTEAFF.

This clone was observed once. The chain links TRBV6-1 to TRBJ1-1; D is unclear. V lost 6 bases, J lost 4 bases, and 18 bases lay in between. The CDR3 length is 15 residues. Germline CDR1 and CDR2: MNHNS and SASEGT. The CDR3 sequence: CASSDGRNQVTEAFF. The DNA of the CDR3 is TGTGCCAGCAGCGACGGACGGAACCAGGTCACTGAAGCTTTCTTT.

V usage is TRBV7-9 and J usage is TRBJ2-7, with a weak D call TRBD1 (6 bases). Deletions cut 4 bases from V and 0 bases from J, with 13 bases between. CDR1 and CDR2 (germline): SEHNR, FQNEAQ (reference sequence). CDR3 length equals 15 residues. DNA for the CDR3: TGTGCCAGCAGCTCCCGGGACACAAGCTCCTACGAGCAGTACTTC. Protein product: CASSSRDTSSYEQYF.

This clone has more than one count but fewer than ten. The V gene is TRBV5-1, the J gene TRBJ2-1, with TRBD2 matching over 7 bases. The CDR3 contains 17 residues. V was pared by 3 bases and J by 7 bases, with 16 bases of the junction left unmatched. The germline gives CDR1 SGHRS, CDR2 YFSETQ. CDR3 protein: CASSSVGGGILRNEQFF. The CDR3 bases are TGCGCCAGCAGCTCGGTTGGGGGAGGGATACTTAGGAATGAGCAGTTCTTC.

This clone was picked up a small number of times. This sequence joins TRBV29-1 and TRBJ1-2, with a weak D call TRBD1 (6 bases). The CDR3 covers 13 residues. CDR1 is SQVTM, CDR2 ANQGSEA, per germline. V lost 0 bases to trimming and J lost 13 bases, with 18 bases between them. The CDR3 bases are TGCAGCGTTGAAGATCTGGGAGTTCAGGGGAGCACCTTC. Its translation is CSVEDLGVQGSTF.

The genes are TRBV11-2 and TRBJ2-1; D is uncertain. This CDR3 contains 16 residues. Germline lookup yields CDR1 SGHAT and CDR2 FQNNGV. V was clipped by 4 bases and J by 2 bases, with 15 bases between them. As DNA, the CDR3 is TGTGCCAGCAGCTCCCTAAGACTCGCGCCCTACAATGAGCAGTTCTTC. Protein sequence: CASSSLRLAPYNEQFF.

The rearrangement links TRBV5-6 to TRBJ1-2, with TRBD1 as a possible D gene (6 bases). V dropped 0 bases and J dropped 6 bases, with 27 bases sitting between them. The CDR3 is 19 amino acids. CDR1 is SGHDT, CDR2 YYEEEE, per germline. CDR3 in DNA: TGTGCCAGCAGCTTGGTAGGGGGAGAAATAGGGGCAGTCGAGGATGGCTACACCTTC. Its protein is CASSLVGGEIGAVEDGYTF.

The chain joins TRBV7-9 to TRBJ1-3; possible D gene TRBD1, 6 bases. Germline loops: CDR1 SEHNR, CDR2 FQNEAQ (reference sequence). The CDR3 loop spans 16 amino acids. V was cut by 5 bases and J by 2 bases, with 16 bases left in between. The CDR3 DNA sequence: TGTGCCAGCAGCCCATTCAACCGGGACACTGGAAACACCATATATTTT. It codes for CASSPFNRDTGNTIYF.

The rearrangement links TRBV6-1 to TRBJ2-7; 14 bases map to TRBD2. This CDR3 is 20 amino acids long. The germline CDR1 and CDR2 sequences are MNHNS and SASEGT. The J segment lost 3 bases and the V segment lost 3 bases, leaving 16 bases of the junction unmatched. The CDR3 spells CASSEDPGTSGSGDYYEQYF. The CDR3 DNA sequence: TGTGCCAGCAGTGAGGACCCCGGGACTAGCGGGAGTGGTGACTACTACGAGCAGTACTTC.

The chain carries TRBV30 and TRBJ2-3; D may be TRBD2 (6 bases). CDR3 size: 16 residues. With 1 base removed from V and 6 bases from J, the gap between germline ends came to 20 bases. From germline, CDR1 is GTSNPN and CDR2 SVGIG (reference sequence). CDR3 amino acids: CAWSGNPGEDPDTQYF. The CDR3 nucleotides read TGTGCCTGGAGTGGCAATCCGGGAGAGGACCCTGATACGCAGTATTTT.

V and J are TRBV7-2 and TRBJ2-3, with TRBD2 matching 12 bases. The V and J ends lost 1 base and 5 bases, in that order; junction bases with no gene match: 7. CDR3 length: 17 amino acids. CDR1 is SGHTA, CDR2 FQGNSA, per germline. CDR3 DNA: TGTGCCAGCAGCTTAGTTGGACTAGCGGGGCCTCTAGATACGCAGTATTTT. This gives the protein CASSLVGLAGPLDTQYF.

The V and J genes are TRBV19 and TRBJ2-1; D tentatively reads TRBD1 or TRBD2 (5 bases each). V was shortened by 3 bases and J by 8 bases, with 8 bases between the two germline ends. The CDR3 sequence is 12 residues long. Germline CDR1 LNHDA, CDR2 SQIVND (reference sequence). The CDR3 sequence is CASSIMGDEQFF. DNA for the CDR3: TGTGCCAGTAGTATTATGGGGGATGAGCAGTTCTTC.